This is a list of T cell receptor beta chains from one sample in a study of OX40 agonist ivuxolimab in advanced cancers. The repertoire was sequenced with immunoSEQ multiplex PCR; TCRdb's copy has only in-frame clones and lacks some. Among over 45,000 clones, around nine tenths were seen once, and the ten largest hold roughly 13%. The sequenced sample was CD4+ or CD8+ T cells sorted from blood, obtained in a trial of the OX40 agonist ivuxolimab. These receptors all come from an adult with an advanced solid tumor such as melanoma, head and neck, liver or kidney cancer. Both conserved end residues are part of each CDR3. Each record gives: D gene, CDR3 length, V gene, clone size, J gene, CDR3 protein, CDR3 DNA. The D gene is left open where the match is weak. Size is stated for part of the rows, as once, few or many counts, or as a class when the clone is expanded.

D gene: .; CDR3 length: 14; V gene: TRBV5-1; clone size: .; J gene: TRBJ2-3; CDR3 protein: CASSLGTATDTQYF; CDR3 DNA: TGCGCCAGCAGCTTGGGGACTGCCACAGATACGCAGTATTTT
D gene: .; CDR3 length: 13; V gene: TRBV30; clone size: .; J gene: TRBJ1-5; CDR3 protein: CAWSVISNQPQHF; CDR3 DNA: TGTGCCTGGAGTGTCATTAGCAATCAGCCCCAGCATTTT
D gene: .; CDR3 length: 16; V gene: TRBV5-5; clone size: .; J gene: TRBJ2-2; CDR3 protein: CASSLGRIWGTGELFF; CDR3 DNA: TGTGCCAGCAGCTTGGGCCGCATCTGGGGCACCGGGGAGCTGTTTTTT
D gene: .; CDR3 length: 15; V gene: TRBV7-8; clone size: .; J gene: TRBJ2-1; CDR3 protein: CASSLSPFGYNEQFF; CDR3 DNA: TGTGCCAGCAGCTTATCTCCGTTTGGGTACAATGAGCAGTTCTTC
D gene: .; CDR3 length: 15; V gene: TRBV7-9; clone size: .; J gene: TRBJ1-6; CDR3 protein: CASSPPGIRNSPLHF; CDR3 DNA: TGTGCCAGCAGCCCCCCAGGGATCCGTAATTCACCCCTCCACTTT
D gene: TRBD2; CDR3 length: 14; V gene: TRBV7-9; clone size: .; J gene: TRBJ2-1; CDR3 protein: CASSLPLAGMEQFF; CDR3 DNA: TGTGCCAGCAGCTTACCACTAGCGGGGATGGAGCAGTTCTTC
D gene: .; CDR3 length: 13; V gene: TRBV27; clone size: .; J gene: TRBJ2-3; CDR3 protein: CASSYWSTDTQYF; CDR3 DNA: TGTGCCAGCAGTTACTGGAGCACAGATACGCAGTATTTT
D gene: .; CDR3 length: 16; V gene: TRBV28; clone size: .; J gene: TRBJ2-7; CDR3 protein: CASSFAQGRPPYEQYF; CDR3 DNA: TGTGCCAGCAGTTTCGCCCAGGGACGGCCCCCCTACGAGCAGTACTTC
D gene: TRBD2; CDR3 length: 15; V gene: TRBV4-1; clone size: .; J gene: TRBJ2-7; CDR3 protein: CASSPGTSGDYEQYF; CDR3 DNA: TGCGCCAGCAGCCCTGGGACTAGCGGAGACTACGAGCAGTACTTC
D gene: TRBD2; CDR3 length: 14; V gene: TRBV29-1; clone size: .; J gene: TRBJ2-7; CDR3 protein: CSVELAEGAYEQYF; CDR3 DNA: TGCAGCGTTGAGCTAGCGGAGGGCGCCTACGAGCAGTACTTC
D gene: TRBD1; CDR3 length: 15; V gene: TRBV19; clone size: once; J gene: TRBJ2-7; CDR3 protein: CASSNTGQPAYEQYF; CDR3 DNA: TGTGCCAGTAGCAACACGGGACAGCCAGCCTACGAGCAGTACTTC
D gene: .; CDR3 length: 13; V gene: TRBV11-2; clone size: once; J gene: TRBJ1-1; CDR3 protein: CASSSRMNTEAFF; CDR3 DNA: TGTGCCAGCAGCTCACGCATGAACACTGAAGCTTTCTTT
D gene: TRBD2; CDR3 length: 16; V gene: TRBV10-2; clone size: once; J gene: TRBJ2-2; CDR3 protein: CASSESIAGPAGELFF; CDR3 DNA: TGCGCCAGCAGTGAGTCAATAGCGGGGCCAGCCGGGGAGCTGTTTTTT
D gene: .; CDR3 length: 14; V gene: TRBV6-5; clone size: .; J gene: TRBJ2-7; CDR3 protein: CASSYSSIAYEQYF; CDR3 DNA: TGTGCCAGCAGTTACTCCTCCATCGCCTACGAGCAGTACTTC
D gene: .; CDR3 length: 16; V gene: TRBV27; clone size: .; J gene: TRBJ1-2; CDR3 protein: CASTSYDGSKSYGYTF; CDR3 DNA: TGTGCCAGCACCTCTTATGATGGGTCAAAGAGCTATGGCTACACCTTC
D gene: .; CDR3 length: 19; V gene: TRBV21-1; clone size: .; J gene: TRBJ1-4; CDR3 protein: CASSNCGPTRRGHNEKLFF; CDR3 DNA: TGTGCCAGCAGCAACTGTGGGCCAACGCGTCGAGGCCATAATGAAAAACTGTTTTTT
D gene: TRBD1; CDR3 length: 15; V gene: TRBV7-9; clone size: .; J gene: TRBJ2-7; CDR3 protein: CASSKPGQGRGEQYF; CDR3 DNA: TGTGCCAGCAGCAAACCGGGACAGGGTAGAGGAGAGCAGTACTTC
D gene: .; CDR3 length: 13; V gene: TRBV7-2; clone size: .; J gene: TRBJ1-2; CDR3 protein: CASSLGTNYGYTF; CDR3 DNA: TGTGCCAGCAGCTTAGGGACAAACTATGGCTACACCTTC
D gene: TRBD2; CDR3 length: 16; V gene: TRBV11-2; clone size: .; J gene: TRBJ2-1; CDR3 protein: CASSPLEAGGYNEQFF; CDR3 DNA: TGTGCCAGCAGCCCGCTCGAGGCGGGAGGCTACAATGAGCAGTTCTTC
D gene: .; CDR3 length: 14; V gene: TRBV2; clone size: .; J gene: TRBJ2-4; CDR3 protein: CASSVARAKNIQYF; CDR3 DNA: TGTGCCAGCAGTGTTGCCAGAGCCAAAAACATTCAGTACTTC
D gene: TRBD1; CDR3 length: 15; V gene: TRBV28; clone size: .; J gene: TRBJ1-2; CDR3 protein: CASSIQGALIRGYTF; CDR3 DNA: TGTGCCAGCAGTATTCAGGGGGCTCTTATTCGAGGCTACACCTTC
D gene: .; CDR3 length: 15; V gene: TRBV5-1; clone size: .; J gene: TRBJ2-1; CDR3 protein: CASSTEGSSYNEQFF; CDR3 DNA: TGCGCCAGCAGCACCGAGGGTAGCTCCTACAATGAGCAGTTCTTC
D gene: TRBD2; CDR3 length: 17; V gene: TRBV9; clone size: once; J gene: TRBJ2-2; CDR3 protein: CASSAQTGTINTGELFF; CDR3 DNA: TGTGCCAGCAGCGCCCAGACCGGGACTATTAACACCGGGGAGCTGTTTTTT
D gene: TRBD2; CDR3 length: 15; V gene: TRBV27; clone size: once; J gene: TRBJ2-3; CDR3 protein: CASRGLAGVRDTQYF; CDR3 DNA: TGTGCCAGCAGGGGACTAGCGGGAGTCCGCGATACGCAGTATTTT
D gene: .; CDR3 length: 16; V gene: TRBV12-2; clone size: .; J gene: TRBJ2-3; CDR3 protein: CASRSFRDRHTDTQYF; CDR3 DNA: TGTGCAAGTCGCTCCTTCCGGGACAGACACACAGATACGCAGTATTTT
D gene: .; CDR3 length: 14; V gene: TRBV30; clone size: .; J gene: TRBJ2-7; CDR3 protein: CAWLVPGASYEQYF; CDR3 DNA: TGTGCCTGGTTGGTACCGGGGGCCTCCTACGAGCAGTACTTC